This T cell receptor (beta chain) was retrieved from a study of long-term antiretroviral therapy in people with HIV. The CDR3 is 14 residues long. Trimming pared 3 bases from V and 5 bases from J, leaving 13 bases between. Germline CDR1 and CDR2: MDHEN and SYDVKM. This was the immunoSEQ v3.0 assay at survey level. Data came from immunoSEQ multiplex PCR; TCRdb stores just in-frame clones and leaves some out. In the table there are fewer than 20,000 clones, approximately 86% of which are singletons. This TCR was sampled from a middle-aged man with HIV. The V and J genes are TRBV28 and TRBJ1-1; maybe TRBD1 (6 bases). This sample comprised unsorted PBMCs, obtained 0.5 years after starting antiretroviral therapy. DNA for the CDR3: TGTGCCAGCAGTTTCCAGGGGCCGGGGACTGAAGCTTTCTTT. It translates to CASSFQGPGTEAFF.